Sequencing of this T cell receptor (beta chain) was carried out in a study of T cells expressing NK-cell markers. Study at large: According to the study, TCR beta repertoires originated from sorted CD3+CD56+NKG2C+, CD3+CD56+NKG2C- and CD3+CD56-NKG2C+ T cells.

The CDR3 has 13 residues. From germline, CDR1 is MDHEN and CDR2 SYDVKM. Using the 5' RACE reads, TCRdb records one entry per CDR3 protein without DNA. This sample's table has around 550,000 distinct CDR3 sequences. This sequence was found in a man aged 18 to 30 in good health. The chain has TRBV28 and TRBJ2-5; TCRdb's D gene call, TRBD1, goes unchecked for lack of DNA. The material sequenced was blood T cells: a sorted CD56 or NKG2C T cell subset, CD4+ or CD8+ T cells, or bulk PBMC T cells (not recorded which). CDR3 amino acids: CASTRGYQETQYF. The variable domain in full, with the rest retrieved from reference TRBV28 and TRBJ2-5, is DVKVTQSSRYLVKRTGEKVFLECVQDMDHENMFWYRQDPGLGLRLIYFSYDVKMKEKGDIPEGYSVSREKKERFSLILESASTNQTSMYLCASTRGYQETQYFGPGTRLLVL.